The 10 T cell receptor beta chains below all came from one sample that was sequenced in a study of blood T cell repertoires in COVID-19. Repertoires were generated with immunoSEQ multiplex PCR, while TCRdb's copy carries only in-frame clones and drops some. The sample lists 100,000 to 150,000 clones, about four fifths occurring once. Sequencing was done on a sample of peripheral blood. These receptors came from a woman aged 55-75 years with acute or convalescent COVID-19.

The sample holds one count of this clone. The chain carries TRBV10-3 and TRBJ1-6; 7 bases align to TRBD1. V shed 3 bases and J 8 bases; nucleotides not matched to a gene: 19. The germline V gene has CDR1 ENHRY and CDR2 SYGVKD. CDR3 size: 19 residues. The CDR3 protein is CAISDTIPGQPFEDSPLHF. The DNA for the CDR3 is TGTGCCATCAGTGATACTATCCCGGGACAGCCTTTCGAGGATTCACCCCTCCACTTT.

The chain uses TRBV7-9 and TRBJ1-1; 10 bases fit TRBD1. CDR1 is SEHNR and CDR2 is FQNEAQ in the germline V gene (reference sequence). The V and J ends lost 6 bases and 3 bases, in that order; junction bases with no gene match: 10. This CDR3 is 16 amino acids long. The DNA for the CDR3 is TGTGCCAGCAGTTCTCCCGCCGGGACAGGGGACACTGAAGCTTTCTTT. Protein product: CASSSPAGTGDTEAFF.

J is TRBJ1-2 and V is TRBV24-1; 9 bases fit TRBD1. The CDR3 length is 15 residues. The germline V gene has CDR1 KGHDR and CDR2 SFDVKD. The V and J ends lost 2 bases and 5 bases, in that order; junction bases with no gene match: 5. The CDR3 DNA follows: TGTGCCACCAGTGATTCGGACAGGGGAGCTTATGGCTACACCTTC. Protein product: CATSDSDRGAYGYTF.

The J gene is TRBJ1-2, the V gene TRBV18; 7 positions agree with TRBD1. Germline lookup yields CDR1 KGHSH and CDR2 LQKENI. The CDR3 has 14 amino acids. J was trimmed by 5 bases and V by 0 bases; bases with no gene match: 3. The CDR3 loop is CASSPPGQKYGYTF. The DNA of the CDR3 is TGTGCCAGCTCACCACCGGGACAGAAATATGGCTACACCTTC. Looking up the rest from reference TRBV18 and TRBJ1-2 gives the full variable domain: NAGVMQNPRHLVRRRGQEARLRCSPMKGHSHVYWYRQLPEEGLKFMVYLQKENIIDESGMPKERFSAEFPKEGPSILRIQQVVRGDSAAYFCASSPPGQKYGYTFGSGTRLTVV.

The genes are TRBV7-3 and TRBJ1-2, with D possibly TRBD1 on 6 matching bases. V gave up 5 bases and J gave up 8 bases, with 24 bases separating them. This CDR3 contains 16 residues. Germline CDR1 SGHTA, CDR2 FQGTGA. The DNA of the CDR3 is TGTGCCAGCAGCCCAACTGGTCAAACAGGGTTTCGCGGCTACACCTTC. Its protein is CASSPTGQTGFRGYTF.

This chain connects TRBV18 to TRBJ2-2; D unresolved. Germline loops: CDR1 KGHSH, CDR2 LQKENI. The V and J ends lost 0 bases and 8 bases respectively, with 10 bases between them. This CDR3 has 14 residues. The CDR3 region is CASSPPGTPGELFF. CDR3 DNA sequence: TGTGCCAGCTCACCACCGGGCACTCCTGGGGAGCTGTTTTTT.

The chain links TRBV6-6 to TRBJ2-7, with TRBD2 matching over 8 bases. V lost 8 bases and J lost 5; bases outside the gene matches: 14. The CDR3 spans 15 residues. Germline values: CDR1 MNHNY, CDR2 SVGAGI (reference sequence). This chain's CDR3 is CASREGSGVRNEQYF. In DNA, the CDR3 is TGTGCCAGCCGGGAGGGATCCGGGGTGAGAAACGAGCAGTACTTC.

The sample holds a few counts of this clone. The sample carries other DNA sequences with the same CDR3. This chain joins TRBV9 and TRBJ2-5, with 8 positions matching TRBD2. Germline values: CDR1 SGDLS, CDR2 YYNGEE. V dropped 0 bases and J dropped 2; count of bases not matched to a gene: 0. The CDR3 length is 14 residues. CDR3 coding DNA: TGTGCCAGCAGCGTAGCGGGGGGGCAAGAGACCCAGTACTTC. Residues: CASSVAGGQETQYF.

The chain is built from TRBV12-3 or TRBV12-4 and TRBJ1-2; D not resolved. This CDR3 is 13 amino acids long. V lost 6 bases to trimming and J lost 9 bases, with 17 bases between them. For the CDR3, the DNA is TGTGCCAGCAGCTCCCTTGCGGCCCGACGCTACACCTTC. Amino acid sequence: CASSSLAARRYTF.

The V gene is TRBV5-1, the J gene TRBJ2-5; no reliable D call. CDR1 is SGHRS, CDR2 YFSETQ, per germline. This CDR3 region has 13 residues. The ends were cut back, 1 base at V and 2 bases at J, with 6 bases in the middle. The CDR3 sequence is CASSLNSQETQYF. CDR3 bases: TGCGCCAGCAGCTTGAACAGTCAAGAGACCCAGTACTTC.